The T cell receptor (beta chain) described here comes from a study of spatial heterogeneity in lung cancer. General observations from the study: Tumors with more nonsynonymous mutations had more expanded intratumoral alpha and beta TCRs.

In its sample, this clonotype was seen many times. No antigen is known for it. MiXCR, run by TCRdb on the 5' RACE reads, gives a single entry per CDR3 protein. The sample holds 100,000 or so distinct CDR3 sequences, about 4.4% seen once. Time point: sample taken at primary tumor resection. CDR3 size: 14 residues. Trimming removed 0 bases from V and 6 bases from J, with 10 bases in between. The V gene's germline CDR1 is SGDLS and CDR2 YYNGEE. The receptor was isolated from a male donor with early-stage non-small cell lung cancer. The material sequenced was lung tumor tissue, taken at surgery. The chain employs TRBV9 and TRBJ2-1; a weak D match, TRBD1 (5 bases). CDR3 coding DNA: TGTGCCAGCAGCGTAGCAGGGTCTGGCAATGAGCAGTTCTTC. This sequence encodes CASSVAGSGNEQFF.